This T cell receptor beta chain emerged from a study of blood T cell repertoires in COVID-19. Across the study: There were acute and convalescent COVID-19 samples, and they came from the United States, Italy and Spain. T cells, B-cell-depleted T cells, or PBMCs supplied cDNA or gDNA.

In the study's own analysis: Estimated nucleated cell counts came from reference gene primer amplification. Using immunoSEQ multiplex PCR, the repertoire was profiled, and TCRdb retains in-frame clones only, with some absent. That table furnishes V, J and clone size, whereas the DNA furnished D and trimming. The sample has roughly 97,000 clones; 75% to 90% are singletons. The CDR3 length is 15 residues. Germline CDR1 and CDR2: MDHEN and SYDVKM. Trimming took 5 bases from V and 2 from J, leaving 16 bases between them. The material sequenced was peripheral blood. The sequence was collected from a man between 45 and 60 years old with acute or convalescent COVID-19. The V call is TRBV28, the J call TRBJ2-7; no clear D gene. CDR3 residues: CASSPPDTHTYEQYF. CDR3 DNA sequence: TGTGCCAGCAGTCCGCCAGACACACATACCTACGAGCAGTACTTC.